This T cell receptor (beta chain) was captured in a study of beta chain features in type 1 diabetes. At the level of the study: Age and gender were similar between patients and healthy donors, as were cell yields.

On this clone: Its antigen remains unknown.

The CDR3 is made up of 14 amino acids. CDR1 is MNHEY, CDR2 SVGAGI, per germline. J lost 2 bases, V lost 5 bases, and 6 bases had no gene match. Expressed TCRB transcripts were sequenced because the isolated RNA had all been reverse transcribed beforehand. Profiling relied on immunoSEQ multiplex PCR, and the TCRdb table lists in-frame clones only, not all of them. The sample shows roughly 330,000 clones, approximately 15% of them seen only once. Study-wide results and limits: TCRB CDR3 length was moderately but significantly reduced in all four CD4+ subsets of Type 1 diabetes patients.

Sorted CD4+ subsets: naive, central memory, regulatory, stem cell-like memory (CD45RO/CCR7/CD25/CD127/CD95/CD27 panel). This clonotype was obtained from a woman younger than 35 with type 1 diabetes. The specimen was naive CD4+ T cells from blood. The rearrangement uses TRBV6-5 and TRBJ2-7; 7 bases line up with TRBD1. CDR3: CASSRSGTAYEQYF. CDR3 DNA: TGTGCCAGCAGTCGGTCCGGGACAGCCTACGAGCAGTACTTC.